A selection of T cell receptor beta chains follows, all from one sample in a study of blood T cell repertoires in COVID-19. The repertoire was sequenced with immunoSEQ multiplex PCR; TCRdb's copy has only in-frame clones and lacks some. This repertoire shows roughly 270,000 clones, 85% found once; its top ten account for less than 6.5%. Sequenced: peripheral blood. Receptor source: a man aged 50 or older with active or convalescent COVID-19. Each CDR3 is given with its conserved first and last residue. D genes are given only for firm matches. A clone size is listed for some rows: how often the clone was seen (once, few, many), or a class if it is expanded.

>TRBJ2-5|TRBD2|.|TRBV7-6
CASSLAGSGIPQETQYF
TGTGCCAGCAGCTTAGCCGGTAGCGGGATCCCCCAAGAGACCCAGTACTTC
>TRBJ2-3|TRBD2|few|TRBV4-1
CASSPRDSGRGDTQYF
TGCGCCAGCAGCCCCCGGGACTCAGGGAGGGGAGATACGCAGTATTTT
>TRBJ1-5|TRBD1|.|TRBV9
CASSAGQGSNQPQHF
TGTGCCAGCAGCGCAGGACAGGGGAGCAATCAGCCCCAGCATTTT
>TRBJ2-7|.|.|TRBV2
CASSEAGATGSEQYF
TGTGCCAGCAGTGAGGCTGGGGCGACAGGATCCGAGCAGTACTTC
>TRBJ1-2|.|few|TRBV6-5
CASTLTGYGYTF
TGTGCCAGCACCCTGACAGGCTATGGCTACACCTTC
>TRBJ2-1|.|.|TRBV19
CASSQQLIF
TGTGCCAGTAGCCAACAGCTGATCTTC
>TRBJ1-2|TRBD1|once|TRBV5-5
CASSLDGRGHNYGYTF
TGTGCCAGCAGCTTGGACGGCAGGGGGCATAACTATGGCTACACCTTC
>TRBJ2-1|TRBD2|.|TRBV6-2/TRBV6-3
CASSGIRLAGGNEQFF
TGTGCCAGCAGTGGGATTCGACTAGCGGGGGGCAATGAGCAGTTCTTC
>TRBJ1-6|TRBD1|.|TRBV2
CATSDRENSPLHF
TGTGCCACCTCTGACAGGGAGAATTCACCCCTCCACTTT
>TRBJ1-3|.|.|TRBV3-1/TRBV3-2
CASSQERRSGNTIYF
TGTGCCAGCAGCCAAGAGCGTCGCTCTGGAAACACCATATATTTT
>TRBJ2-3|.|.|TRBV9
CASSPDRWLSDTQYF
TGTGCCAGCAGCCCGGACAGATGGTTATCAGATACGCAGTATTTT
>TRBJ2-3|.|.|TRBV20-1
CSVISTDTQYF
TGCAGTGTTATTAGCACAGATACGCAGTATTTT
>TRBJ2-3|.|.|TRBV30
CAWNQGINTQYF
TGTGCCTGGAATCAGGGGATTAATACGCAGTATTTT
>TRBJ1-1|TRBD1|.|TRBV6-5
CASRLQGATEAFF
TGTGCCAGCAGACTACAGGGGGCAACTGAAGCTTTCTTT
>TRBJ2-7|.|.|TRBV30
CAWSLTRDEQYF
TGTGCCTGGAGCCTAACTCGGGACGAGCAGTACTTC
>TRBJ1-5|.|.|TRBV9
CASSVGGGNQPQHF
TGTGCCAGCAGCGTAGGGGGGGGTAATCAGCCCCAGCATTTT
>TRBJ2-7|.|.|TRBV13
CASSLGPGGHTYEQYF
TGTGCCAGCAGCTTAGGACCGGGGGGACATACCTACGAGCAGTACTTC
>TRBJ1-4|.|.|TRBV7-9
CASSLALTSGSEGEKLFF
TGTGCCAGCAGCTTAGCCCTGACCTCAGGGTCGGAGGGAGAAAAACTGTTTTTT
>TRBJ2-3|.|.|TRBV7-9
CASSLGWAGDTQYF
TGTGCCAGCAGCTTAGGGTGGGCAGGGGATACGCAGTATTTT
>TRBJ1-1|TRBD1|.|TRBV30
CAWSLQGAGAEAFF
TGTGCCTGGTCATTACAGGGGGCAGGGGCTGAAGCTTTCTTT
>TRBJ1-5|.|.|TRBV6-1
CASSEMQGSNQPQHF
TGTGCCAGCAGTGAAATGCAGGGCTCCAATCAGCCCCAGCATTTT
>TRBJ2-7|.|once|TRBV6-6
CASSAATYEQYF
TGTGCCAGCAGTGCCGCGACCTACGAGCAGTACTTC
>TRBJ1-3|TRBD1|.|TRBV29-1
CSGSGQGNTIYF
TGCAGCGGTTCGGGACAGGGAAACACCATATATTTT
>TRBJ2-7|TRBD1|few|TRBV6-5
CASSPDRESSYEQYF
TGTGCCAGCAGCCCGGACAGGGAGAGCTCCTACGAGCAGTACTTC
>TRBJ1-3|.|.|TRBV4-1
CASSQIRAGNTIYF
TGCGCCAGCAGCCAAATCAGGGCTGGAAACACCATATATTTT
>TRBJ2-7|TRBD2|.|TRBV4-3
CASSQGASGRKYEQYF
TGCGCCAGCAGTCAAGGGGCTAGCGGGAGGAAGTACGAGCAGTACTTC
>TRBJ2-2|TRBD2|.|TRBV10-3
CAISEGLAGAGRVSGELFF
TGTGCCATCAGCGAGGGACTAGCGGGAGCGGGTCGGGTGAGCGGGGAGCTGTTTTTT
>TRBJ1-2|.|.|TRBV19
CASSISGNYGYTF
TGTGCCAGTAGTATATCCGGGAACTATGGCTACACCTTC
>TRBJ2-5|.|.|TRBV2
CASSWTEETQYF
TGTGCCAGCAGTTGGACAGAAGAGACCCAGTACTTC
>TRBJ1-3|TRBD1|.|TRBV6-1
CASREISRGRGSTIYF
TGTGCCAGCAGGGAAATTTCGAGGGGGCGCGGAAGCACCATATATTTT
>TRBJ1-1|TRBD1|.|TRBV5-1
CASSSQGSTEAFF
TGCGCCAGCAGCTCACAGGGGAGTACTGAAGCTTTCTTT
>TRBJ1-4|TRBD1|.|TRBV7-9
CASSPGPGQGIEKLFF
TGTGCCAGCAGCCCCGGCCCGGGACAGGGGATAGAAAAACTGTTTTTT
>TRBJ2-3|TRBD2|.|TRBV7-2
CASSAGLAGVDTQYF
TGTGCCAGCAGCGCCGGACTAGCGGGAGTGGATACGCAGTATTTT
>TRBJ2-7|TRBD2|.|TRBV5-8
CASSPSGGGLIYEQYF
TGTGCCAGCAGCCCTTCGGGCGGGGGACTAATCTACGAGCAGTACTTC
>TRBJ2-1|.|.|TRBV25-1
CASSEPHSPNNEQFF
TGTGCCAGCAGTGAACCCCACAGTCCGAACAATGAGCAGTTCTTC
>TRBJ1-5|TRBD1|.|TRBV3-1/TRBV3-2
CASSQAPGTGAAGAQHF
TGTGCCAGCAGCCAGGCCCCCGGGACAGGGGCCGCTGGGGCCCAGCATTTT
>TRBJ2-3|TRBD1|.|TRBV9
CASSGTGLTDTQYF
TGTGCCAGCAGCGGGACAGGGCTCACAGATACGCAGTATTTT
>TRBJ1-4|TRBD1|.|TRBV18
CASSRGQVTTNEKLFF
TGTGCCAGCTCCCGTGGACAGGTTACAACTAATGAAAAACTGTTTTTT
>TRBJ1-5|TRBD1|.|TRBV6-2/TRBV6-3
CASSGGDRGLIGKGQPQHF
TGTGCCAGCAGCGGAGGGGACAGGGGTCTAATTGGGAAAGGTCAGCCCCAGCATTTT
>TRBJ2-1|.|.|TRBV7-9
CASSLVGGPMDNEQFF
TGTGCCAGCAGCTTAGTTGGGGGCCCGATGGACAATGAGCAGTTCTTC
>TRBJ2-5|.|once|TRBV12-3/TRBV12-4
CASTRGTQYF
TGTGCCAGCACCCGGGGGACCCAGTACTTC
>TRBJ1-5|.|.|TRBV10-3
CAISESTANNQPQHF
TGTGCCATCAGTGAGTCGACAGCGAACAATCAGCCCCAGCATTTT